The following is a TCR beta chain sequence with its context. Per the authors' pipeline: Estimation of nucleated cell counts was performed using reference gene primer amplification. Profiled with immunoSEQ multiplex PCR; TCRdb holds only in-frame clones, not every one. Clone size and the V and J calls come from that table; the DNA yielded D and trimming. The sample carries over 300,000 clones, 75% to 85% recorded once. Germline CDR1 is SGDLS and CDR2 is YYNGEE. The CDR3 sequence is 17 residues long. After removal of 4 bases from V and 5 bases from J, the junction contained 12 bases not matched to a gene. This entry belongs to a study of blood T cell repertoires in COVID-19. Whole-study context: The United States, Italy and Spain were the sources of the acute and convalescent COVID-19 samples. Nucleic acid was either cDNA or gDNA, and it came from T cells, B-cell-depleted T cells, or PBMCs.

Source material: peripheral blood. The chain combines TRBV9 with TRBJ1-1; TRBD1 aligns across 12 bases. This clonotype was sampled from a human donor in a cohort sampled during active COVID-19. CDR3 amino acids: CASSRFPPGQGATEAFF. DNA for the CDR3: TGTGCCAGCAGCAGATTTCCCCCGGGACAGGGGGCGACTGAAGCTTTCTTT.